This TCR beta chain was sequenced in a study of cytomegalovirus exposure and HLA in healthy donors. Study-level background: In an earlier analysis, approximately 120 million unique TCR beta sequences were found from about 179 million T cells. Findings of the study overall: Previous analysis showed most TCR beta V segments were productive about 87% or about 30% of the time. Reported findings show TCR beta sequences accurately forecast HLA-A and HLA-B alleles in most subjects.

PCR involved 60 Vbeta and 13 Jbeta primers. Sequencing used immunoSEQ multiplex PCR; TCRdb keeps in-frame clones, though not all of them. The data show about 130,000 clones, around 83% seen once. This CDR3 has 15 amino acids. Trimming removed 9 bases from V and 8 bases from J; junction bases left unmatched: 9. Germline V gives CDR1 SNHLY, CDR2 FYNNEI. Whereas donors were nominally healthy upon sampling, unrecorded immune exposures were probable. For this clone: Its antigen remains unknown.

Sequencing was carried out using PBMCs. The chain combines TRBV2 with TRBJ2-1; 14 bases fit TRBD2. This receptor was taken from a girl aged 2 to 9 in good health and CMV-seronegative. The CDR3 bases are TGTGCCAGGGGGACTAGCGGGGGCCCGACAGATGAGCAGTTCTTC. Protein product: CARGTSGGPTDEQFF.